This TCR beta chain appears in the sequencing data of a study of regulatory T cells in long-lasting Graves disease. About the study: The antithyroid drugs taken by newly diagnosed Graves' patients had been used for under 3 months. Overall study findings and caveats: Owing to a sample size that was small, accuracy may have been reduced. TCR diversity in persistent Graves' patients was below that of newly diagnosed ones.

Time point indicated: newly diagnosed GD, antithyroid drugs for less than 3 months. RNA extracted from PBMCs served as the sequencing template. Assembly of TCR beta libraries relied on iRepertoire HTBI primers together with Arm-PCR of CDR3 regions. TCRdb analysed the multiplex PCR reads with MiXCR anew, one entry per CDR3 protein. Here the sample spans 550,000 to 650,000 distinct CDR3 sequences, about 16% being singletons. This clonotype was found a few times. Its matching antigen is unknown. Mismatch with germline at one junction end may stem from a read error. These sequences were also reported in another study, on T cells in Graves' hyperthyroidism and ophthalmopathy.

The receptor was isolated from a man aged 18 to 30 with Graves disease. This sample comprised peripheral blood mononuclear cells (PBMCs), obtained at new diagnosis, from a patient treated with antithyroid drugs.

CDR3 amino acids: CASSLVPTYGYAF. The CDR3 DNA sequence: TGTGCCAGCAGCTTAGTCCCGACATATGGCTACGCCTTC. This chain connects TRBV11-2 to TRBJ1-2; unclear D gene. This CDR3 is built from 13 residues. From germline, CDR1 is SGHAT and CDR2 FQNNGV.